This T cell receptor (beta chain) emerged from a study of blood T cell repertoires in COVID-19. Study-wide context: In each case, the material was cDNA or gDNA derived from T cells, B-cell-depleted T cells, or PBMCs.

Original processing notes: Quantification of nucleated cells was approximated via reference gene primer amplification. Sequencing used immunoSEQ multiplex PCR; TCRdb keeps in-frame clones, though not all of them. V and J calls and clone size come straight from that table; D and trimming were deduced from the DNA. The profile shows about 160,000 clones, 75% to 85% of them singletons. The CDR3 spans 14 residues. V was cut by 2 bases and J by 7 bases, with 11 bases left in between. Germline CDR1 is SGHTA and CDR2 is FQGTGA. This study enrolled people aged about 18 to 90 from about two dozen US geographic areas. Participants had their cohort set by participant-reported clinical history.

Sequencing was done on a sample of PBMCs or T cells enriched from blood (not recorded which). This TCR was sampled from a middle-aged man who had recovered from COVID-19. The genes are TRBV7-3 and TRBJ2-2; maybe TRBD2 (5 bases). The CDR3 region is CASSLYGRGGELFF. The CDR3 region has the DNA TGTGCCAGCAGCTTATATGGACGGGGCGGGGAGCTGTTTTTT.